The 18 T cell receptor beta chains below all came from one sample that was sequenced in a study of response to subunit inactivated influenza vaccine. TCRdb itself ran the RT-PCR reads through MiXCR, one entry per CDR3 protein. The sample shows 450,000 to 700,000 distinct CDR3 sequences, 13% to 15% of them seen only once. The source was PBMCs from blood, collected 11 to 12 days after vaccination. These receptors came from a man aged 45 to 65 who received an inactivated influenza vaccine.

The gene calls are TRBV5-1 and TRBJ2-2; possible D gene TRBD2, 7 bases. Germline values: CDR1 SGHRS, CDR2 YFSETQ. The CDR3 spans 15 residues. The ends were cut back, 4 bases at V and 6 bases at J, with 16 bases in the middle. The CDR3 region is CASSPQSGGPGELFF. In nucleotides, the CDR3 is TGCGCCAGCAGCCCCCAGTCGGGGGGCCCCGGGGAGCTGTTTTTT.

This clonotype came up a few times. This chain connects TRBV30 to TRBJ1-1, with D perhaps TRBD1 (6 bases). V was clipped by 0 bases and J by 5 bases, with 13 bases between them. The CDR3 spans 14 residues. The germline V gene encodes CDR1 GTSNPN and CDR2 SVGIG (reference sequence). CDR3 region: CAWSVLGGMTEAFF. The CDR3 DNA sequence: TGTGCCTGGAGTGTTTTGGGGGGCATGACTGAAGCTTTCTTT.

This clonotype turned up a few times. The J gene is TRBJ1-1, the V gene TRBV5-1; D remains ambiguous. Between the trimmed V and J ends, which lost 0 bases and 1 base, there was a span of 7 bases. The germline gives CDR1 SGHRS, CDR2 YFSETQ. The CDR3 totals 14 residues. This chain's CDR3 is CASSLGKANTEAFF. DNA of the CDR3: TGCGCCAGCAGCTTGGGGAAGGCGAACACTGAAGCTTTCTTT.

This clonotype has just a few counts. This chain's CDR3 is CASSEGGGRNIQYF. In DNA form, the CDR3 reads TGTGCCAGCAGTGAAGGGGGGGGGCGGAACATTCAGTACTTC. J is TRBJ2-4 and V is TRBV2; TRBD2 is a possible D gene (7 bases). Germline V CDR1 and CDR2: SNHLY, FYNNEI. The CDR3 is 14 residues long. V gave up 1 base and J gave up 7 bases, with 11 bases separating them.

V is TRBV30 and J is TRBJ2-7; D ambiguous. The CDR3 contains 14 residues. CDR1 is GTSNPN and CDR2 is SVGIG in the germline V gene (reference sequence). The V and J ends lost 2 bases and 6 bases respectively, with 17 bases between them. The CDR3 DNA is TGTGCCTGGAGTAGTTTCCCGACCCTCCGCGAGCAGTACTTC. It specifies CAWSSFPTLREQYF.

The chain employs TRBV14 and TRBJ2-1, with TRBD1 as a possible D gene (5 bases). With 1 base removed from V and 4 bases from J, the gap between germline ends came to 14 bases. Germline-derived CDR1 and CDR2 are SGHDN and FVKESK. The CDR3 is made up of 16 amino acids. The CDR3 DNA reads TGTGCCAGCAGCCAAGGACCCCAGGGCCCATACAATGAGCAGTTCTTC. Protein product: CASSQGPQGPYNEQFF.

Ten or more counts support this clonotype. This rearrangement joins TRBV20-1 to TRBJ2-2; D call uncertain. This CDR3 comprises 12 residues. V lost 2 bases and J 4 bases, leaving 5 bases between the germline ends. Germline V gives CDR1 DFQATT, CDR2 SNEGSKA (reference sequence). CDR3: CSARHTTGELFF. The CDR3, as DNA: TGCAGTGCTAGACACACCACCGGGGAGCTGTTTTTT.

This chain connects TRBV4-1 to TRBJ2-7, with D perhaps TRBD1 or TRBD2 (6 bases each). This CDR3 comprises 15 residues. Trimming removed 2 bases at V and 3 bases at J, with 14 bases between. Looked up from germline, CDR1 is MGHRA and CDR2 is YSYEKL. This CDR3 is CASSQRGGGGYEQYF. DNA of the CDR3: TGCGCCAGCAGCCAAAGGGGAGGAGGGGGCTACGAGCAGTACTTC.

This clonotype was found a few times. The chain recombines TRBV12-3 or TRBV12-4 with TRBJ2-7, with D possibly being TRBD1 (6 bases). There are 12 residues in the CDR3. V was cut by 6 bases and J by 5 bases, with 11 bases left in between. The chain's CDR3 is CASRNRVHEQYF. CDR3 sequence (DNA): TGTGCCAGCAGAAACAGGGTCCACGAGCAGTACTTC.

The chain uses TRBV6-2 or TRBV6-3 and TRBJ2-7; 9 bases align to TRBD2. This CDR3 contains 15 residues. The trim removed 5 bases at V and 5 bases at J, leaving 10 bases unmatched. Germline V gene lookup returns CDR1 MNHEY and CDR2 SVGEGT. The DNA for the CDR3 is TGTGCCAGCAGTCACCCGCGGGGGGGCCGTGACGAGCAGTACTTC. It yields the protein CASSHPRGGRDEQYF.

Ten or more counts support this clonotype. V usage is TRBV4-3 and J usage is TRBJ2-1; the D gene is possibly TRBD2 (5 bases). The CDR3 spans 14 residues. Trimming took 4 bases from V and 7 from J, leaving 14 bases between them. CDR1 LGHNA and CDR2 YSLEER come from the germline V gene. This CDR3 reads CASSPTVGENEQFF. CDR3 DNA: TGCGCCAGCAGCCCAACGGTCGGGGAAAATGAGCAGTTCTTC.

The chain employs TRBV12-3 or TRBV12-4 and TRBJ2-3; 7 bases are shared with TRBD2. The CDR3 runs to 15 residues. Trimming at V came to 1 base and at J to 5 bases, leaving 6 bases not matched to a gene. Here the CDR3 reads CASSLDPSGRDTQYF. The CDR3 bases are TGTGCCAGCAGTTTAGATCCTAGCGGTAGAGATACGCAGTATTTT.

The chain has TRBV11-2 and TRBJ2-1, with 14 bases aligning to TRBD2. The CDR3 consists of 16 residues. Germline CDR1 is SGHAT and CDR2 is FQNNGV. J was trimmed by 0 bases and V by 6 bases; bases with no gene match: 1. This chain's CDR3 is CASRTSGRASYNEQFF. As DNA, the CDR3 is TGTGCCAGCAGGACTAGCGGGAGGGCCTCCTACAATGAGCAGTTCTTC.

The chain recombines TRBV29-1 with TRBJ2-1; D remains ambiguous. Per germline, CDR1 SQVTM and CDR2 ANQGSEA. The V and J ends lost 7 bases and 7 bases respectively, with 5 bases between them. This CDR3 has 9 residues. CDR3 amino acids: CSDQNEQFF. CDR3 nucleotide sequence: TGCAGCGACCAGAATGAGCAGTTCTTC.

The V and J genes are TRBV7-9 and TRBJ2-2; 7 bases fit TRBD1. The CDR3 contains 17 residues. J lost 1 base, V lost 7 bases, and 12 bases had no gene match. Germline V gives CDR1 SEHNR, CDR2 FQNEAQ (reference sequence). The CDR3 bases are TGTGCCAGCAACTATAGGGGGACAGTTAAGAACACCGGGGAGCTGTTTTTT. Protein: CASNYRGTVKNTGELFF.

This clonotype showed up just a few times. This chain links TRBV7-9 with TRBJ2-5; no firm D call. V lost 6 bases and J lost 1, with 12 bases in between. CDR1 and CDR2 from the germline V gene are SEHNR and FQNEAQ (reference sequence). There are 14 residues in the CDR3. The CDR3 DNA reads TGTGCCAGCAGGCCTAGAACGGGCCAAGAGACCCAGTACTTC. It specifies CASRPRTGQETQYF. Looking up the rest from reference TRBV7-9 and TRBJ2-5 gives the full variable domain: DTGVSQNPRHKITKRGQNVTFRCDPISEHNRLYWYRQTLGQGPEFLTYFQNEAQLEKSRLLSDRFSAERPKGSFSTLEIQRTEQGDSAMYLCASRPRTGQETQYFGPGTRLLVL.

In its sample, this clonotype was seen many times. The V gene is TRBV2, the J gene TRBJ2-7; no firm D call. Germline V CDR1 and CDR2: SNHLY, FYNNEI. The CDR3 runs 11 residues. V lost 7 bases to trimming and J lost 0 bases, with 4 bases between them. The DNA for the CDR3 is TGTGCCAGCACTGGCTCCTACGAGCAGTACTTC. It specifies CASTGSYEQYF.

In this sample, this clonotype turned up a few times. This chain links TRBV12-3 or TRBV12-4 with TRBJ1-2; D unclear. Trimming left V 3 bases short and J 8 bases short, with 10 bases between. This CDR3 spans 12 amino acids. The CDR3 reads CASSFSLMGYTF. CDR3 nucleotide sequence: TGTGCCAGCAGTTTTAGCCTAATGGGCTACACCTTC.